The 28 T cell receptor beta chains listed next were all sequenced from one sample in a study of Ad26.COV2.S vaccination and SARS-CoV-2 variants. Sequencing was performed with immunoSEQ multiplex PCR; in TCRdb, only in-frame clones are kept and a portion is missing. The sample yields about 140,000 clones, 80% to 90% seen once. The source material was peripheral blood, sampled after recovery from COVID-19. Receptors originate from a human donor who had recovered from COVID-19.

The genes are TRBV18 and TRBJ2-7; D may be TRBD2 (7 bases). This CDR3 is built from 15 residues. Trimming removed 6 bases from V and 5 bases from J, with 20 bases in between. Germline V gene data show CDR1 as KGHSH and CDR2 as LQKENI. For the CDR3, the DNA is TGTGCCAGCTCTTCCCGAGGGGGGGGAGGCGACGAGCAGTACTTC. Amino acid sequence: CASSSRGGGGDEQYF.

The V and J genes are TRBV7-9 and TRBJ2-7, with D possibly matching TRBD2 (6 bases). The CDR3 loop spans 14 amino acids. Germline V CDR1 and CDR2: SEHNR, FQNEAQ (reference sequence). V shed 4 bases and J shed 5 bases, with 15 bases lying between them. The CDR3 region has the DNA TGTGCCAGCAGCTCCCTGGAGGGCTTGGACGAGCAGTACTTC. Protein: CASSSLEGLDEQYF.

V is TRBV4-1 and J is TRBJ2-5; TRBD2 matches 12 bases. Germline V lookup: CDR1 MGHRA, CDR2 YSYEKL. With V trimmed by 6 bases and J by 5 bases, 10 bases remained unmatched. The CDR3 has 16 amino acids. CDR3 sequence reads: CASSRTSGTYGETQYF. For the CDR3, the DNA is TGCGCCAGCAGTCGGACTAGCGGGACCTACGGGGAGACCCAGTACTTC.

This clone was counted a single time. The chain is built from TRBV27 and TRBJ1-4; the D gene is possibly TRBD1 (5 bases). Trimming left V 6 bases short and J 0 bases short, with 11 bases between. Germline V CDR1 and CDR2: MNHEY, SMNVEV (reference sequence). The CDR3 is 15 amino acids. CDR3 region: CASSGDFSTNEKLFF. The CDR3 nucleotides read TGTGCCAGCAGCGGGGACTTTTCAACTAATGAAAAACTGTTTTTT.

The gene calls are TRBV5-1 and TRBJ1-2; TRBD1 agrees at 9 bases. Germline V gene data show CDR1 as SGHRS and CDR2 as YFSETQ. The CDR3 totals 14 residues. V shed 5 bases and J 4 bases; nucleotides not matched to a gene: 6. CDR3 nucleotides: TGCGCCAGCAGTCCCAGGGGACAGGGCTATGGCTACACCTTC. Protein product: CASSPRGQGYGYTF.

This clone turned up a few times. This sequence joins TRBV30 and TRBJ1-1, with no clear D. The ends were cut back, 2 bases at V and 0 bases at J, with 7 bases in the middle. The germline V gene encodes CDR1 GTSNPN and CDR2 SVGIG (reference sequence). This CDR3 spans 13 amino acids. Here the CDR3 DNA reads TGTGCCTGGAGTAACAGCCTGAACACTGAAGCTTTCTTT. Its translation: CAWSNSLNTEAFF.

Of note for this clone: This sample also contains other DNA sequences that code for the same CDR3. The chain recombines TRBV12-3 or TRBV12-4 with TRBJ2-3; D is unresolved. There are 11 residues in the CDR3. V lost 6 bases and J lost 2, with 3 bases in between. CDR3 region: CASRVTDTQYF. Written as DNA, the CDR3 is TGTGCCAGCAGGGTCACAGATACGCAGTATTTT.

J is TRBJ1-1 and V is TRBV27, with D hard to call. CDR3 length equals 14 residues. Trimming left V 3 bases short and J 0 bases short, with 8 bases between. The germline V gene has CDR1 MNHEY and CDR2 SMNVEV (reference sequence). The CDR3 reads CASSLSRLNTEAFF. CDR3 sequence (DNA): TGTGCCAGCAGTTTGTCCAGACTGAACACTGAAGCTTTCTTT.

The chain is built from TRBV6-2 or TRBV6-3 and TRBJ2-3, with 7 bases aligning to TRBD2. Germline CDR1 MNHEY, CDR2 SVGEGT. Unmatched junction bases numbered 4, after V lost 0 bases and J lost 1 base. This CDR3 spans 16 amino acids. The CDR3 region is CASSYSERDGTDTQYF. In nucleotides, the CDR3 is TGTGCCAGCAGTTACTCCGAGCGGGATGGCACAGATACGCAGTATTTT.

In its sample, this clone was seen once. The chain employs TRBV5-1 and TRBJ2-7; D is ambiguous. Trimming removed 0 bases from V and 5 bases from J, with 15 bases in between. Germline CDR1 and CDR2: SGHRS and YFSETQ. The CDR3 spans 15 residues. The CDR3 loop reads CASSLVAIPPNEQYF. The CDR3 bases are TGCGCCAGCAGCTTGGTAGCTATACCACCCAACGAGCAGTACTTC.

The rearrangement joins TRBV11-2 to TRBJ2-1; D is perhaps TRBD2 (6 bases). The CDR3 has 19 residues. The V and J ends lost 1 base and 0 bases respectively, with 19 bases between them. The germline V gene encodes CDR1 SGHAT and CDR2 FQNNGV. The chain's CDR3 is CASSLVGTLAAPSYNEQFF. The CDR3 DNA sequence: TGTGCCAGCAGCTTAGTGGGAACGTTAGCGGCGCCCTCCTACAATGAGCAGTTCTTC.

This sequence joins TRBV6-2 or TRBV6-3 and TRBJ1-1; no clear D. V lost 0 bases to trimming and J lost 7 bases, with 6 bases between them. The germline V gene has CDR1 MNHEY and CDR2 SVGEGT. This CDR3 is built from 12 residues. The CDR3 coding sequence is TGTGCCAGCAGTTACTCTCAAATTGAAGCTTTCTTT. Translation: CASSYSQIEAFF.

CDR3 amino acids: CASSFSPPAPNGYTF. In nucleotides, the CDR3 is TGTGCCAGCAGTTTCTCCCCCCCGGCACCTAATGGCTACACCTTC. The gene calls are TRBV27 and TRBJ1-2; D is ambiguous. Trimming cost V 3 bases and J 6 bases, with 17 bases left between them. The germline V gene has CDR1 MNHEY and CDR2 SMNVEV (reference sequence). There are 15 residues in the CDR3.

The genes are TRBV15 and TRBJ1-2; TRBD1 aligns across 7 bases. The CDR3 consists of 15 residues. Trimming cost V 4 bases and J 7 bases; bases outside gene matches: 12. Looked up from germline, CDR1 is LNHNV and CDR2 is YYDKDF (reference sequence). The CDR3 DNA sequence: TGTGCCACCAGCACCACGGACAGGAGGTCTGGTGGCTACACCTTC. It translates to CATSTTDRRSGGYTF.

The chain employs TRBV2 and TRBJ2-7; the D gene is possibly TRBD2 (6 bases). Germline V gene lookup returns CDR1 SNHLY and CDR2 FYNNEI. This CDR3 has 14 residues. The V end lost 8 bases, the J end lost 1 base, and 15 bases lay between the germline ends. The CDR3 DNA follows: TGTGCCAGCCAGAGGGACTCCCGGTCCTACGAGCAGTACTTC. This codes for CASQRDSRSYEQYF. The full variable domain, its missing parts supplied by reference TRBV2 and TRBJ2-7, is EPEVTQTPSHQVTQMGQEVILRCVPISNHLYFYWYRQILGQKVEFLVSFYNNEISEKSEIFDDQFSVERPDGSNFTLKIRSTKLEDSAMYFCASQRDSRSYEQYFGPGTRLTVT.

The chain links TRBV19 to TRBJ1-5; possibly TRBD1 for D (5 bases). This CDR3 has 15 amino acids. Germline V gene sequence: CDR1 LNHDA, CDR2 SQIVND (reference sequence). V was cut by 0 bases and J by 7 bases, with 13 bases left in between. The CDR3 protein is CASSIEWQGGQPQHF. The CDR3 DNA reads as TGTGCCAGTAGTATAGAGTGGCAGGGAGGACAGCCCCAGCATTTT.

This clone came up a few times. This chain connects TRBV7-9 to TRBJ2-5, with TRBD1 as a possible D gene (6 bases). The V end was cut by 5 bases, the J end by 1 base, with 20 bases between. The germline V gene encodes CDR1 SEHNR and CDR2 FQNEAQ (reference sequence). This CDR3 has 17 amino acids. The CDR3 region is CASSPPGTGWFQETQYF. CDR3 bases: TGTGCCAGCAGCCCTCCGGGAACAGGGTGGTTCCAAGAGACCCAGTACTTC. The full variable domain, in which reference TRBV7-9 and TRBJ2-5 provide the parts outside the CDR3, is DTGVSQNPRHKITKRGQNVTFRCDPISEHNRLYWYRQTLGQGPEFLTYFQNEAQLEKSRLLSDRFSAERPKGSFSTLEIQRTEQGDSAMYLCASSPPGTGWFQETQYFGPGTRLLVL.

The rearrangement links TRBV2 to TRBJ2-7; D gene ambiguous. Trimming took off 4 bases at V and 2 bases at J, with 9 bases between the two ends. This CDR3 has 13 amino acids. From germline, CDR1 is SNHLY and CDR2 FYNNEI. The CDR3 protein is CASSVDPAYEQYF. In nucleotides, the CDR3 is TGTGCCAGCAGTGTTGACCCCGCCTACGAGCAGTACTTC.

This clone was seen only once. V is TRBV11-2 and J is TRBJ2-4; D is possibly TRBD1 (5 bases). The CDR3 sequence is 14 residues long. The V gene's germline CDR1 is SGHAT and CDR2 FQNNGV. Trimming pared 4 bases from V and 4 bases from J, leaving 11 bases between. The CDR3 sequence is CASSYGQRKNIQYF. For the CDR3, the DNA is TGTGCCAGCAGCTACGGACAACGAAAAAACATTCAGTACTTC.

V usage is TRBV12-2 and J usage is TRBJ1-2; whether TRBD1, the table's D call, matches the DNA was not checked. TRBV12-2 is marked as a pseudogene. The CDR3 contains 14 residues. This chain's CDR3 is CASRSIGTPHGYTF. The CDR3 DNA sequence: TGTGCAAGTCGCTCAATAGGGACACCCCATGGCTACACCTTC.

The chain links TRBV19 to TRBJ1-5; D unclear. The CDR3 covers 14 residues. Trimming shortened V by 7 bases and J by 5 bases, and 15 bases separated the two germline ends. CDR1 is LNHDA, CDR2 SQIVND, per germline (reference sequence). CDR3 nucleotides: TGTGCCAGTACCCTGACCGGTCGAGATCAGCCCCAGCATTTT. Its translation is CASTLTGRDQPQHF.

V usage is TRBV5-4 and J usage is TRBJ2-6; TRBD2 might be the D (6 bases). Between the trimmed V and J ends, which lost 3 bases and 1 base, there was a span of 8 bases. CDR1 SGHNT and CDR2 YYREEE come from the germline V gene (reference sequence). The CDR3 covers 15 residues. Here the CDR3 DNA reads TGTGCCAGCAGCTCACTAGCTTCTGGGGCCAACGTCCTGACTTTC. This gives the protein CASSSLASGANVLTF.

The J gene is TRBJ1-2, the V gene TRBV19; 9 nucleotides match TRBD1. Per the germline V gene, CDR1 is LNHDA and CDR2 is SQIVND (reference sequence). This CDR3 is built from 13 residues. The trim removed 10 bases at V and 6 bases at J, leaving 9 bases unmatched. The CDR3 here is CATAPRDRDGYTF. CDR3 bases: TGTGCCACCGCACCCCGGGACAGGGATGGCTACACCTTC.

The chain couples TRBV9 to TRBJ2-7; D remains unclear. This CDR3 spans 14 amino acids. Trimming removed 4 bases from V and 5 bases from J, with 16 bases in between. Germline assignment: CDR1 SGDLS and CDR2 YYNGEE. The CDR3 DNA follows: TGTGCCAGCAGCCCAAATCCTAGTGGGAACGAGCAGTACTTC. Translation gives CASSPNPSGNEQYF.

In DNA, the CDR3 is TGTGCCAGTAAGGGACAGGGGGCGGTGGAGCAGTACTTC. This gives the protein CASKGQGAVEQYF. This rearrangement joins TRBV19 to TRBJ2-7; the match to TRBD1 covers 12 bases. The CDR3 is 13 residues long. CDR1 and CDR2 (germline): LNHDA, SQIVND (reference sequence). V was pared by 7 bases and J by 7 bases, with 5 bases of the junction left unmatched.

The V gene is TRBV19, the J gene TRBJ1-5, with TRBD1 as a possible D gene (6 bases). This CDR3 has 14 amino acids. Deletions cut 7 bases from V and 6 bases from J, with 16 bases between. Germline V gene data show CDR1 as LNHDA and CDR2 as SQIVND (reference sequence). CDR3 loop: CASNIQGAGQPQHF. The DNA of the CDR3 is TGTGCCAGTAACATACAGGGTGCGGGTCAGCCCCAGCATTTT.

J is TRBJ2-2 and V is TRBV7-9; no clear D gene. V dropped 2 bases and J dropped 0 bases, with 7 bases sitting between them. The CDR3 has 15 amino acids. Germline V lookup: CDR1 SEHNR, CDR2 FQNEAQ (reference sequence). The CDR3 DNA is TGTGCCAGCAGCTTAACACAAACGAACACCGGGGAGCTGTTTTTT. This translates into CASSLTQTNTGELFF.

The rearrangement links TRBV10-2 to TRBJ2-2; 7 bases are shared with TRBD1. This CDR3 has 15 amino acids. V dropped 2 bases and J dropped 7; count of bases not matched to a gene: 7. Germline-derived CDR1 and CDR2 are WSHSY and SAAADI. The chain's CDR3 is CASSEGTSGGGELFF. The CDR3 bases are TGCGCCAGCAGTGAGGGGACCTCAGGGGGCGGGGAGCTGTTTTTT.